These T cell receptor beta chains were read from a single sample in a study of technical replicates of blood from several donors. Using immunoSEQ multiplex PCR, the repertoire was profiled, and TCRdb retains in-frame clones only, with some absent. The table shows just over 60,000 clones, with 70% to 90% occurring only once. The sample comprised PBMCs. These receptors came from a human donor in good health. Some clones in this sample may be carry-over from other donors' samples. Both conserved end residues are part of each CDR3. Each record gives: D gene, clone size, J gene, V gene, CDR3 protein, CDR3 DNA. A D gene is named only where the DNA matches it firmly. Clone size is given for some rows only: seen once, a few or many times, or a class if the clone is expanded.

NA	NA	TRBJ2-1	TRBV6-5	CATIAGTVGGDEQFF	TGTGCCACCATCGCCGGGACAGTGGGGGGTGATGAGCAGTTCTTC
NA	NA	TRBJ2-3	TRBV7-9	CASSLGGADTQYF	TGTGCCAGCAGCTTAGGGGGCGCAGATACGCAGTATTTT
TRBD1	NA	TRBJ1-5	TRBV5-8	CASSLEGAFGQPQHF	TGTGCCAGCAGCTTGGAGGGGGCCTTCGGTCAGCCCCAGCATTTT
TRBD2	NA	TRBJ2-4	TRBV9	CASSVGSGKGWENIQYF	TGTGCCAGCAGCGTAGGTAGCGGGAAGGGCTGGGAAAACATTCAGTACTTC
NA	NA	TRBJ1-5	TRBV6-5	CASSYDGVSNQPQHF	TGTGCCAGCAGTTACGACGGGGTTAGCAATCAGCCCCAGCATTTT
TRBD1	NA	TRBJ1-6	TRBV18	CASSQVGTGLSPLHF	TGTGCCAGCTCACAGGTGGGGACAGGGCTCTCACCCCTCCACTTT
TRBD1	NA	TRBJ2-3	TRBV5-1	CASSSDRGSTDTQYF	TGCGCCAGCAGCTCGGACAGGGGCAGCACAGATACGCAGTATTTT
NA	NA	TRBJ2-5	TRBV2	CASNTRGKEGETQYF	TGTGCCAGCAACACTCGGGGGAAGGAGGGTGAGACCCAGTACTTC
NA	NA	TRBJ2-7	TRBV4-1	CASSQGGAQGEQYF	TGCGCCAGCAGCCAAGGAGGTGCCCAAGGCGAGCAGTACTTC
TRBD1	once	TRBJ1-3	TRBV2	CASSDTGDTIYF	TGTGCCAGCAGTGACACAGGGGACACCATATATTTT
TRBD2	NA	TRBJ2-7	TRBV6-6	CASRDGLAGVYEQYF	TGTGCCAGCAGAGACGGGCTAGCGGGAGTATACGAGCAGTACTTC
NA	NA	TRBJ2-7	TRBV6-5	CASSYLRVASGYEQYF	TGTGCCAGCAGTTACCTACGGGTGGCGTCCGGCTACGAGCAGTACTTC
NA	NA	TRBJ2-5	TRBV5-6	CASSFEETQYF	TGTGCCAGCAGCTTCGAAGAGACCCAGTACTTC
TRBD1	few	TRBJ1-6	TRBV9	CASSAEGTGVSPLHF	TGTGCCAGCAGCGCCGAAGGGACAGGGGTTTCACCCCTCCACTTT